Included here is one T cell receptor (beta chain) sequence, with context. The antigen is undetermined. In the ViraFEST assay, antigen-specific CD4+ clonotypes were identified by expansion after peptide-pool stimulation. With 10 to 11 days of culture completed, CD4+ T cells were isolated. Nucleocapsid antibodies were negative in the vaccine recipients, who had never had SARS-CoV-2 infection. CDR3 size: 15 residues. Germline loops: CDR1 MNHEY, CDR2 SVGAGI. With 6 bases clipped from V and 0 bases from J, the junction kept 5 bases outside the gene matches. The record originates from a study of vaccination effects on CD4 cells after COVID-19. Assay: immunoSEQ multiplex PCR; the TCRdb copy retains only in-frame clones and omits some. The repertoire has under 55,000 clones, about four fifths of them found once; the top ten carry approximately 6%.

The source material was CD4+ T cells from PBMCs cultured with HCoV-OC43 spike peptides, sampled before COVID-19 vaccination. Sample subset: HCoV-OC43 spike overlapping peptide pool stimulation. The sequence came from a human donor who received a COVID-19 vaccine. This sequence joins TRBV6-5 and TRBJ1-1, with TRBD1 matching over 9 bases. The CDR3 region has the DNA TGTGCCAGCAGACCGGGACAGGGAATGAACACTGAAGCTTTCTTT. This codes for CASRPGQGMNTEAFF.